The next 20 T cell receptor beta chains were all read from a single sample in a study of tissue T cells after allogeneic stem cell transplantation. Using immunoSEQ multiplex PCR, the repertoire was profiled, and TCRdb retains in-frame clones only, with some absent. This sample has 12,000 or so clones; around two thirds occur once, and the top ten carry roughly 14%. Sequencing used tissue from the right colon, obtained at autopsy. The source is a woman aged 18-49 years with breast cancer.

The chain carries TRBV12-5 and TRBJ2-5, with TRBD2 identical over 13 bases. CDR3 length: 17 amino acids. With V trimmed by 5 bases and J by 2 bases, 8 bases remained unmatched. Per germline, CDR1 LGHNT and CDR2 FRNRAP. The CDR3 loop reads CASGTRTSGSLQETQYF. The CDR3 nucleotides read TGTGCTAGTGGTACCCGGACTAGCGGGAGCTTACAAGAGACCCAGTACTTC.

The chain has TRBV9 and TRBJ1-2; TRBD1 matches 7 bases. With 4 bases clipped from V and 3 bases from J, the junction kept 12 bases outside the gene matches. Germline loops: CDR1 SGDLS, CDR2 YYNGEE. This CDR3 is 16 amino acids long. The CDR3 nucleotides read TGTGCCAGCAGCCGTCGCCCAACAGGGGTGGACTATGGCTACACCTTC. It translates to CASSRRPTGVDYGYTF.

This chain connects TRBV18 to TRBJ1-1; no definite D call. The length of the CDR3 is 13 residues. Deletions cut 4 bases from V and 1 base from J, with 7 bases between. Germline assignment: CDR1 KGHSH and CDR2 LQKENI. Written as DNA, the CDR3 is TGTGCCAGCTCACAAAGGGCGAACACTGAAGCTTTCTTT. This codes for CASSQRANTEAFF.

This chain uses TRBV21-1 with TRBJ2-7. TRBV21-1 is classified as a pseudogene. The CDR3 has 16 amino acids. The CDR3 DNA is TGTGCCAGCAGCAAAGCGCCCCAGGTAGAGGCCTACGAGCAGTACTTC. It is translated as CASSKAPQVEAYEQYF.

The chain links TRBV7-6 to TRBJ2-7; 9 nucleotides line up with TRBD1. Germline values: CDR1 SGHVS, CDR2 FNYEAQ. The CDR3 covers 15 residues. Trimming cost V 1 base and J 4 bases; bases outside gene matches: 5. The CDR3 DNA sequence: TGTGCCAGCAGCTTAGAGGCCGGGACAGGGTACGAGCAGTACTTC. Translating it yields CASSLEAGTGYEQYF.

The chain carries TRBV5-1 and TRBJ1-3, with a tentative D call TRBD1 (5 bases). CDR3 length: 14 amino acids. The germline V and J ends were trimmed by 1 base and 7 bases, with 12 bases remaining between them. Germline assignment: CDR1 SGHRS and CDR2 YFSETQ. The CDR3 bases are TGCGCCAGCAGCTTGTCATTGGAGGGGAACACCATATATTTT. This translates into CASSLSLEGNTIYF.

The CDR3 here is CASSREQGSDNEQFF. The CDR3 DNA reads as TGTGCCAGCAGCCGAGAACAGGGATCCGACAATGAGCAGTTCTTC. The V call is TRBV11-2, the J call TRBJ2-1; D is perhaps TRBD1 (6 bases). Germline CDR1 reads SGHAT; CDR2 reads FQNNGV. Trimming left V 5 bases short and J 5 bases short, with 16 bases between. CDR3 length equals 15 residues.

The V call is TRBV6-2 or TRBV6-3, the J call TRBJ2-7; possible D gene TRBD2, 5 bases. CDR1 and CDR2 (germline): MNHEY, SVGEGT. Trimming stripped 0 bases from V and 2 bases from J, with 11 bases between. The CDR3 loop spans 15 amino acids. CDR3 in amino acids: CASSYSGSRAYEQYF. The CDR3 DNA reads as TGTGCCAGCAGTTACTCTGGGAGTAGGGCCTACGAGCAGTACTTC.

This clone has only a few counts. The rearrangement uses TRBV6-2 or TRBV6-3 and TRBJ2-2; a possible D gene is TRBD1 (6 bases). V lost 2 bases and J lost 1, with 11 bases in between. This CDR3 region has 16 residues. Germline V CDR1 and CDR2: MNHEY, SVGEGT. The CDR3 region is CASSYQGSLNTGELFF. For the CDR3, the DNA is TGTGCCAGCAGTTACCAGGGGAGTTTGAACACCGGGGAGCTGTTTTTT.

The genes are TRBV6-5 and TRBJ2-3; D unresolved. The CDR3 is made up of 13 amino acids. CDR1 is MNHEY, CDR2 SVGAGI, per germline. Trimming pared 5 bases from V and 4 bases from J, leaving 10 bases between. Here the CDR3 reads CASSLSLADTQYF. In nucleotides, the CDR3 is TGTGCCAGCAGTCTATCTCTTGCAGATACGCAGTATTTT.

The chain employs TRBV20-1 and TRBJ2-6; maybe TRBD1 (5 bases). The germline V gene has CDR1 DFQATT and CDR2 SNEGSKA (reference sequence). CDR3 size: 14 residues. Trimming pared 3 bases from V and 2 bases from J, leaving 8 bases between. The chain's CDR3 is CSASRQPGANVLTF. The CDR3 nucleotides are TGCAGTGCTAGTAGACAGCCTGGGGCCAACGTCCTGACTTTC.

In its sample, this clone was seen a few times. This chain links TRBV5-4 with TRBJ2-5; maybe TRBD2 (5 bases). Germline CDR1 is SGHNT and CDR2 is YYREEE (reference sequence). This CDR3 region has 13 residues. V was shortened by 4 bases and J by 5 bases, with 12 bases between the two germline ends. The CDR3 region has the DNA TGTGCCAGCAGCCTACAACTAGTGGAGACCCAGTACTTC. It codes for CASSLQLVETQYF.

The chain has TRBV28 and TRBJ2-2, with 8 nucleotides matching TRBD1. The CDR3 has 14 amino acids. Germline assignment: CDR1 MDHEN and CDR2 SYDVKM. V shed 8 bases, J shed 6 bases, and the junction held 8 bases outside the gene matches. The CDR3 protein is CASGQGRRSGELFF. CDR3 DNA: TGTGCCAGCGGACAGGGAAGGAGGTCCGGGGAGCTGTTTTTT.

The gene calls are TRBV5-8 and TRBJ2-3; 12 bases are shared with TRBD2. Germline assignment: CDR1 SGHTS and CDR2 YDEGEE. Germline trimming cut 1 base from V and 3 bases from J; bases unmatched to any gene: 3. CDR3 length: 16 amino acids. The CDR3 spells CASSLTSGRLTDTQYF. Here the CDR3 DNA reads TGTGCCAGCAGCTTGACTAGCGGGAGGTTAACAGATACGCAGTATTTT. The whole variable domain, remainder taken from reference TRBV5-8 and TRBJ2-3, is EAGVTQSPTHLIKTRGQQATLRCSPISGHTSVYWYQQALGLGLQFLLWYDEGEERNRGNFPPRFSGRQFPNYSSELNVNALELEDSALYLCASSLTSGRLTDTQYFGPGTRLTVL.

The chain uses TRBV24-1 and TRBJ2-1; weak D call: TRBD2 (6 bases). Germline V gives CDR1 KGHDR, CDR2 SFDVKD. V lost 0 bases and J lost 0, with 17 bases in between. CDR3 size: 19 residues. CDR3: CATSDLVSGRGSSYNEQFF. CDR3 nucleotides: TGTGCCACCAGTGATTTGGTAAGCGGGCGAGGGAGCTCCTACAATGAGCAGTTCTTC.

This clone has just one count. The J gene is TRBJ2-1, the V gene TRBV7-2, with D uncertain. This CDR3 comprises 15 residues. V lost 4 bases to trimming and J lost 4 bases, with 14 bases between them. CDR1 and CDR2 from the germline V gene are SGHTA and FQGNSA. The CDR3 DNA follows: TGTGCCAGCAGCTACAATGAGGACCGATACAATGAGCAGTTCTTC. Translated: CASSYNEDRYNEQFF.

This chain joins TRBV6-5 and TRBJ1-2, with D uncertain. Germline assignment: CDR1 MNHEY and CDR2 SVGAGI. This CDR3 spans 14 amino acids. V was pared by 6 bases and J by 0 bases, with 11 bases between. The CDR3 sequence: CASSYGPSNYGYTF. The CDR3 coding sequence is TGTGCCAGCAGCTACGGACCGTCTAACTATGGCTACACCTTC.

This clone appeared a few times. The chain recombines TRBV12-5 with TRBJ2-1; D gene ambiguous. The V end was cut by 5 bases, the J end by 2 bases, with 13 bases between. The germline V gene has CDR1 LGHNT and CDR2 FRNRAP. The CDR3 has 15 residues. The CDR3 region is CASGPHPVAYNEQFF. In DNA form, the CDR3 reads TGTGCTAGTGGTCCCCACCCAGTAGCCTACAATGAGCAGTTCTTC. The full variable domain, its missing parts supplied by reference TRBV12-5 and TRBJ2-1, is DARVTQTPRHKVTEMGQEVTMRCQPILGHNTVFWYRQTMMQGLELLAYFRNRAPLDDSGMPKDRFSAEMPDATLATLKIQPSEPRDSAVYFCASGPHPVAYNEQFFGPGTRLTVL.

This clone was counted once. This chain links TRBV12-5 with TRBJ2-1; D is ambiguous. V was pared by 5 bases and J by 7 bases, with 12 bases between. The CDR3 covers 13 residues. The germline V gene encodes CDR1 LGHNT and CDR2 FRNRAP. For the CDR3, the DNA is TGTGCTAGTGGTCTACTAACTGGGAATGAGCAGTTCTTC. This encodes CASGLLTGNEQFF.

The chain carries TRBV30 and TRBJ1-5; a possible D gene is TRBD1 (5 bases). Germline V gene data show CDR1 as GTSNPN and CDR2 as SVGIG (reference sequence). V gave up 1 base and J gave up 4 bases, with 14 bases separating them. There are 15 residues in the CDR3. The CDR3, as DNA: TGTGCCTGGAGTGGGGAGGGGAGTTGGAATCAGCCCCAGCATTTT. It translates to CAWSGEGSWNQPQHF.